By share, the clone carrying this T cell receptor beta chain ranks as medium-sized. As yet, its antigen is unknown. These data originate in a study of metastatic and nonmetastatic thyroid tumors. General observations from the study: For both blood and tumor, malignant thyroid tumors reportedly showed significantly higher TCR beta diversity than benign nodules did.

TCRdb re-called the PCR reads via MiXCR. The sample records just over 15,000 clones, about a third being singletons. Germline-derived CDR1 and CDR2 are LNHDA and SQIVND (reference sequence). The CDR3 runs to 15 residues. Trimming removed 6 bases from V and 5 bases from J, with 14 bases in between. Nobody among the patients had been given any treatment before thyroid surgery. The clonotype comes from a male donor with papillary thyroid cancer or a benign thyroid nodule (not recorded which). Some clones in this sample may be carry-over from other donors' samples. The chain links TRBV19 to TRBJ1-6; D is perhaps TRBD1 (6 bases). Input material: tumor tissue. CDR3 nucleotide sequence: TGTGCCAGTAGCCCAGACAGGCTAAATAATTCACCCCTCCACTTT. Amino acid sequence: CASSPDRLNNSPLHF. Supplemented by reference TRBV19 and TRBJ1-6, the full variable domain reads DGGITQSPKYLFRKEGQNVTLSCEQNLNHDAMYWYRQDPGQGLRLIYYSQIVNDFQKGDIAEGYSVSREKKESFPLTVTSAQKNPTAFYLCASSPDRLNNSPLHFGNGTRLTVT.